The 2 T cell receptor beta chains presented below share a single source sample, sequenced in a study of read filtering for tumor transcriptome and immune sequencing. This library used roughly 400 ng RNA and molecular barcoded adaptors spanning alpha/delta and beta/gamma chains. TCRdb itself ran the reads through MiXCR, one entry per CDR3 protein. In the table there are tens of thousands of distinct CDR3 sequences, 13% to 15% of which are singletons. The sequenced material came from a population of CD138-negative cells sorted from bone marrow. These receptors all stem from a donor at least 40 years old with multiple myeloma.

Ten or more counts support this clonotype. This chain uses TRBV7-9 with TRBJ1-5, with 9 positions matching TRBD1. This CDR3 has 15 residues. In germline, CDR1 is SEHNR, CDR2 FQNEAQ (reference sequence). The trim removed 5 bases at V and 6 bases at J, leaving 8 bases unmatched. The CDR3 nucleotides are TGTGCCAGCAGCCGGGGACAGGGCAACGGTCAGCCCCAGCATTTT. Its protein is CASSRGQGNGQPQHF.

In its sample, this clonotype was seen many times. J is TRBJ2-2 and V is TRBV2; TRBD2 agrees at 9 bases. The length of the CDR3 is 19 residues. V trimming: 3 bases; J trimming: 1 base; junction bases outside the gene matches: 12. The V gene's germline CDR1 is SNHLY and CDR2 FYNNEI. CDR3 amino acids: CASSDAGGSGSLNTGELFF. CDR3 in DNA: TGTGCCAGCAGTGACGCAGGGGGTAGCGGGAGCTTGAACACCGGGGAGCTGTTTTTT.